This T cell receptor (beta chain) was identified during a study of blood T cell repertoires in COVID-19. Study as a whole: COVID-19 samples, acute and convalescent, were from the United States, Italy and Spain.

Profiling relied on immunoSEQ multiplex PCR, and the TCRdb table lists in-frame clones only, not all of them. In the table there are roughly 25,000 clones, under 90% of which are singletons. Sequencing was performed on peripheral blood. This clonotype was sampled from a human donor in a cohort sampled during active COVID-19.

CDR3 sequence (DNA): TGTGCCAGCAGTTACTCCCGGACTAGCGGGAGGGCAGGCACCGGGGAGCTGTTTTTT. Translation: CASSYSRTSGRAGTGELFF. This chain links TRBV28 with TRBJ2-2, with 15 bases lining up with TRBD2. The V segment lost 4 bases and the J segment 4 bases; nucleotides outside the gene matches: 10. The CDR3 is 19 residues long. Germline loops: CDR1 MDHEN, CDR2 SYDVKM.